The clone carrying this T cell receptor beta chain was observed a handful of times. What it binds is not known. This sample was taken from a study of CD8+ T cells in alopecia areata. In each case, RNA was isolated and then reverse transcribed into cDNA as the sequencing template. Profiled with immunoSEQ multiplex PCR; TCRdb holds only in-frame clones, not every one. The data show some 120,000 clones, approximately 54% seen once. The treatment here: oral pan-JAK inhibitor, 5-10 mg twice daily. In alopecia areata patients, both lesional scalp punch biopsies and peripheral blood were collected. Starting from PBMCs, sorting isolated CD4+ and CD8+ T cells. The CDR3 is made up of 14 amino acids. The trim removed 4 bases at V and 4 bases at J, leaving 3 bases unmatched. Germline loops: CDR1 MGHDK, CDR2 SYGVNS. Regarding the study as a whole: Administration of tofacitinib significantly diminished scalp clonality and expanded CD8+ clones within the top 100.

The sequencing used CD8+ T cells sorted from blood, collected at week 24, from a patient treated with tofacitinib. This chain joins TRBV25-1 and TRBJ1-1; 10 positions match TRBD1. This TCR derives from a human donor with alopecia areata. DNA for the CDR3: TGTGCCAGCAGTGGCCGGACAGGGGGCACTGAAGCTTTCTTT. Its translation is CASSGRTGGTEAFF. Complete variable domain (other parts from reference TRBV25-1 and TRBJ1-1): EADIYQTPRYLVIGTGKKITLECSQTMGHDKMYWYQQDPGMELHLIHYSYGVNSTEKGDLSSESTVSRIRTEHFPLTLESARPSHTSQYLCASSGRTGGTEAFFGQGTRLTVV.